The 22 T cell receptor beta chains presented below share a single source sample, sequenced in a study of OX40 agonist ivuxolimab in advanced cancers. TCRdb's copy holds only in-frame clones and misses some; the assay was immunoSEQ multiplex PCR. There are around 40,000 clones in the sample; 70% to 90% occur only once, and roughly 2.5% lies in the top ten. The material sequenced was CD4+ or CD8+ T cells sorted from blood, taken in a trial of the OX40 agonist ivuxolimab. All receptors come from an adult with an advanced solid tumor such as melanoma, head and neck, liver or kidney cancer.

CDR3 sequence reads: CASSQELGGTSYEQYF. The CDR3 DNA sequence: TGTGCCAGCAGCCAAGAATTGGGGGGGACGTCCTACGAGCAGTACTTC. The chain combines TRBV14 with TRBJ2-7; TRBD2 matches 7 bases. The trim removed 0 bases at V and 1 base at J, leaving 6 bases unmatched. CDR1 and CDR2 from the germline V gene are SGHDN and FVKESK. The CDR3 is 16 residues long.

This chain's CDR3 is CASSERIGQQETQYF. CDR3 in DNA: TGCGCCAGCAGTGAAAGGATTGGGCAGCAAGAGACCCAGTACTTC. The chain carries TRBV10-1 and TRBJ2-5; D not resolved. V lost 3 bases and J lost 2, with 13 bases in between. The CDR3 is made up of 15 amino acids. From germline, CDR1 is WNHNN and CDR2 SYGVQD (reference sequence).

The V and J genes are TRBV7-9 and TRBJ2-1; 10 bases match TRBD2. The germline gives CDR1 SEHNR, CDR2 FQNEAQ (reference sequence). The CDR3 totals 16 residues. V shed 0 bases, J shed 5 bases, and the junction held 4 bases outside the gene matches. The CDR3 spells CASSLAGLAAHNEQFF. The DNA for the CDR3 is TGTGCCAGCAGCTTAGCCGGACTAGCGGCACACAATGAGCAGTTCTTC.

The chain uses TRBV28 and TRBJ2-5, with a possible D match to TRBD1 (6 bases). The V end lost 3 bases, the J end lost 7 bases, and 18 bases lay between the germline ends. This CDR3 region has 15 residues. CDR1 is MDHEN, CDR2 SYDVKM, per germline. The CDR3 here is CASSLKRQVRMTQYF. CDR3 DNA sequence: TGTGCCAGCAGTTTGAAGAGACAGGTCCGGATGACCCAGTACTTC.

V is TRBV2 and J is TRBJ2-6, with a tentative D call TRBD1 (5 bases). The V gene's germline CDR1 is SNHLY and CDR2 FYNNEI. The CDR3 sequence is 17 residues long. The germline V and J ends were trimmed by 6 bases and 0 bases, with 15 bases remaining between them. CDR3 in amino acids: CASRAERGLSGANVLTF. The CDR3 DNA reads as TGTGCCAGCAGGGCGGAAAGGGGCCTCTCTGGGGCCAACGTCCTGACTTTC.

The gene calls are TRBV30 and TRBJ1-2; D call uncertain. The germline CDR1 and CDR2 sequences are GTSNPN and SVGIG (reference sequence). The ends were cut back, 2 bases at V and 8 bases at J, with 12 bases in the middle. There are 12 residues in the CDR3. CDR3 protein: CAWSSGWSGYTF. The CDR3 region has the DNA TGTGCCTGGAGTAGTGGGTGGAGCGGCTACACCTTC. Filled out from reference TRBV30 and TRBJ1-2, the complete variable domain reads SQTIHQWPATLVQPVGSPLSLECTVEGTSNPNLYWYRQAAGRGLQLLFYSVGIGQISSEVPQNLSASRPQDRQFILSSKKLLLSDSGFYLCAWSSGWSGYTFGSGTRLTVV.

For the CDR3, the DNA is TGTGCCAGCAGCTTAGTAGGCTCCTACAATGAGCAGTTCTTC. Translating it yields CASSLVGSYNEQFF. The chain links TRBV7-9 to TRBJ2-1; no clear D gene. Trimming pared 1 base from V and 0 bases from J, leaving 4 bases between. This CDR3 is 14 amino acids long. Per the germline V gene, CDR1 is SEHNR and CDR2 is FQNEAQ (reference sequence).

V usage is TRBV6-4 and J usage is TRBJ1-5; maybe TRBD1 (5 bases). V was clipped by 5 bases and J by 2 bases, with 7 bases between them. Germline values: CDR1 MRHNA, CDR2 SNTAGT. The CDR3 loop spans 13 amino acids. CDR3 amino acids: CASSPGGNQPQHF. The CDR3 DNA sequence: TGTGCCAGCAGTCCGGGGGGCAATCAGCCCCAGCATTTT.

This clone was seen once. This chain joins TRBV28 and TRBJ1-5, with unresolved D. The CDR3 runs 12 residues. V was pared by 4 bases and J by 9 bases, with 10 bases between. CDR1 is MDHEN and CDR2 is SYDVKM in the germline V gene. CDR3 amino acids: CASSWKAGPQHF. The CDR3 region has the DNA TGTGCCAGCAGTTGGAAAGCGGGGCCCCAGCATTTT.

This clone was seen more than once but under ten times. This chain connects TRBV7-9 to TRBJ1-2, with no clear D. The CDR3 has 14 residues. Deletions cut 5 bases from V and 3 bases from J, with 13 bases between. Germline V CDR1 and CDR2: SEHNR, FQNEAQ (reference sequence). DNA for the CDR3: TGTGCCAGCAGCCCAACAGATTTCGACTATGGCTACACCTTC. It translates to CASSPTDFDYGYTF. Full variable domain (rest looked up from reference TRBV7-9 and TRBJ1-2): DTGVSQNPRHKITKRGQNVTFRCDPISEHNRLYWYRQTLGQGPEFLTYFQNEAQLEKSRLLSDRFSAERPKGSFSTLEIQRTEQGDSAMYLCASSPTDFDYGYTFGSGTRLTVV.

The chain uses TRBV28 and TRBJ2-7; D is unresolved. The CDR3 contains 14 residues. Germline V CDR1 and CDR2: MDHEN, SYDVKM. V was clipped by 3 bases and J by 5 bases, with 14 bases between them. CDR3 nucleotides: TGTGCCAGCAGTTTGCCCAATCGGCGCCACGAGCAGTACTTC. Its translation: CASSLPNRRHEQYF.

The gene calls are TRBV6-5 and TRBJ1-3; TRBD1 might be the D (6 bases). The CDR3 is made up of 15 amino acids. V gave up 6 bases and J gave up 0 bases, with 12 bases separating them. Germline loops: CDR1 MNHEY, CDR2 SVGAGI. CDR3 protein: CASRPGQLSGNTIYF. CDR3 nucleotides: TGTGCCAGCAGACCTGGACAGCTCTCTGGAAACACCATATATTTT.

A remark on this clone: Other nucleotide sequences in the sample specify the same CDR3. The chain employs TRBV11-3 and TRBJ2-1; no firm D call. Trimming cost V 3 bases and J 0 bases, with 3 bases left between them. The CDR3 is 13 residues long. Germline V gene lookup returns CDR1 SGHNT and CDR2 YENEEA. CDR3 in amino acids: CASSLNSYNEQFF. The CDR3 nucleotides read TGTGCCAGCAGCTTGAACTCCTACAATGAGCAGTTCTTC.

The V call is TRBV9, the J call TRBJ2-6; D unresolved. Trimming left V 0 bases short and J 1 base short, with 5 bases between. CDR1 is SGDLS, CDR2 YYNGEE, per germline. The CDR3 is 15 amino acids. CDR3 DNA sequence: TGTGCCAGCAGCGTAGTGGGATCTGGGGCCAACGTCCTGACTTTC. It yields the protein CASSVVGSGANVLTF. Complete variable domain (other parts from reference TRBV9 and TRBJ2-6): DSGVTQTPKHLITATGQRVTLRCSPRSGDLSVYWYQQSLDQGLQFLIQYYNGEERAKGNILERFSAQQFPDLHSELNLSSLELGDSALYFCASSVVGSGANVLTFGAGSRLTVL.

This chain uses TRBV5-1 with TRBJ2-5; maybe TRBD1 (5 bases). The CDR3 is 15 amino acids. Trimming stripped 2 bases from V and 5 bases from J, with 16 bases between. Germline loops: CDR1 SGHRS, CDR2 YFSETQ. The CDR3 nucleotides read TGCGCCAGCAGCTTCCAGGGTACGTTGGAGGAGACCCAGTACTTC. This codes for CASSFQGTLEETQYF.

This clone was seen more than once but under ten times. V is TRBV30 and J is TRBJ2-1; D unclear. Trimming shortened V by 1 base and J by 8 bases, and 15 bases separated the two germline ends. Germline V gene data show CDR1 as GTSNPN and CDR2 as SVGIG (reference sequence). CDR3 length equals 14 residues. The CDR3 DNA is TGTGCCTGGAGTGGCCGTGGGCAGCCGGATGAGCAGTTCTTC. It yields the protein CAWSGRGQPDEQFF.

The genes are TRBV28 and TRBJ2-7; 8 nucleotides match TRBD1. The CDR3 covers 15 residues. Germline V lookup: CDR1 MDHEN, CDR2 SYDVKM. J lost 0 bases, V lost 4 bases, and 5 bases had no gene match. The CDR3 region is CASSSQGASSYEQYF. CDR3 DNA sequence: TGTGCCAGCAGTTCTCAGGGGGCGAGCTCCTACGAGCAGTACTTC.

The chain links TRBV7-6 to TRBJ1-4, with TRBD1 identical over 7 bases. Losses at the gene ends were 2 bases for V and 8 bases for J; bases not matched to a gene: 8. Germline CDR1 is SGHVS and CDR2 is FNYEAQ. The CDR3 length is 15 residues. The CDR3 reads CASSLSGTGAEKLFF. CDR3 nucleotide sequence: TGTGCCAGCAGCTTATCCGGAACAGGGGCAGAAAAACTGTTTTTT.

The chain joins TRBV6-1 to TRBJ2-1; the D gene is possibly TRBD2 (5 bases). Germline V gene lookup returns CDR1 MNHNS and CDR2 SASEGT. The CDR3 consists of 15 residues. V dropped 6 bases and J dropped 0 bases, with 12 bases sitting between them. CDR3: CASSASGSSYNEQFF. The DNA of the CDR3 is TGTGCCAGCAGCGCCAGCGGAAGCTCCTACAATGAGCAGTTCTTC.

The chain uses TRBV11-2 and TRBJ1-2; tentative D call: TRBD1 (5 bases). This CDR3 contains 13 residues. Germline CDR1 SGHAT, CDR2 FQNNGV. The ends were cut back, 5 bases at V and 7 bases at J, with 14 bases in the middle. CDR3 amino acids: CASSLEWGSGYTF. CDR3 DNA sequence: TGTGCCAGCAGCCTTGAGTGGGGGAGTGGCTACACCTTC.

CDR3 loop: CASSPGEYNEQFF. In nucleotides, the CDR3 is TGTGCCAGCTCACCGGGCGAGTACAATGAGCAGTTCTTC. The chain couples TRBV18 to TRBJ2-1; no firm D call. V was shortened by 3 bases and J by 4 bases, with 7 bases between the two germline ends. Germline CDR1 is KGHSH and CDR2 is LQKENI. The CDR3 is 13 residues long.

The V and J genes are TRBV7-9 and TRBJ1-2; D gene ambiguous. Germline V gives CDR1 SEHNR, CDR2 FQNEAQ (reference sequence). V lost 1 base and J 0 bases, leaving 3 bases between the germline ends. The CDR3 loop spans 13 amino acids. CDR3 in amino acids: CASSLDPNYGYTF. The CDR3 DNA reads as TGTGCCAGCAGCTTAGATCCTAACTATGGCTACACCTTC.